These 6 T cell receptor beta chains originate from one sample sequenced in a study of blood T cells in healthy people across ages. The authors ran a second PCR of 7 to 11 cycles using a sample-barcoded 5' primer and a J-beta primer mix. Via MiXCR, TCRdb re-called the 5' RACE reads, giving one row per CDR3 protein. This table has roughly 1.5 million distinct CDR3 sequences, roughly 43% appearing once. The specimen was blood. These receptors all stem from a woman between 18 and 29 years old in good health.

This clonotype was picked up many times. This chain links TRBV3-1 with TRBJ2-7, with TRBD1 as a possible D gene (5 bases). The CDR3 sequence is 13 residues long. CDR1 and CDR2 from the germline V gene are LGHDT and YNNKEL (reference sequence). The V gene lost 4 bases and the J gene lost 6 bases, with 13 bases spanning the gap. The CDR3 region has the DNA TGTGCCAGCAGCCTAGGACACACCCTCGAGCAGTACTTC. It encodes CASSLGHTLEQYF.

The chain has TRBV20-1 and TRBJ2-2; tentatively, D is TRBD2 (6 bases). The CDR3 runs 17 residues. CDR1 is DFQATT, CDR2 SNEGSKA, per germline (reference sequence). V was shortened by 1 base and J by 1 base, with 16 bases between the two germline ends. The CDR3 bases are TGCAGTGCTAGAGCCCAGATCCGGGGAGGGAACACCGGGGAGCTGTTTTTT. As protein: CSARAQIRGGNTGELFF.

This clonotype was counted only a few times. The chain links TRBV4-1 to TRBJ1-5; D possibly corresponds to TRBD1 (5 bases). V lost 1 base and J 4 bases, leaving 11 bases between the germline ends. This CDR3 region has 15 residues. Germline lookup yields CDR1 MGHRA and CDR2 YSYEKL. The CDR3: CASSQADTANQPQHF. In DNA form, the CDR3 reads TGCGCCAGCAGCCAAGCGGACACAGCAAATCAGCCCCAGCATTTT.

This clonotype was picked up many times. CDR3 nucleotide sequence: TGTGCCAGCAGCTTAGCGGGGGGGCTAGAGACCCAGTACTTC. Its translation: CASSLAGGLETQYF. The V call is TRBV7-8, the J call TRBJ2-5; the D gene is possibly TRBD2 (7 bases). Trimming removed 0 bases from V and 4 bases from J, with 9 bases in between. This CDR3 has 14 amino acids. CDR1 is SGHVS and CDR2 is FQNEAQ in the germline V gene.

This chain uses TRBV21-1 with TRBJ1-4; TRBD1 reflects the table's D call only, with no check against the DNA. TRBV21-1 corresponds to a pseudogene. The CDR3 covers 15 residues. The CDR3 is CASSNPGADNEKLFF. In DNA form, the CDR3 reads TGTGCCAGCAGCAATCCGGGAGCGGATAATGAAAAACTGTTTTTT.

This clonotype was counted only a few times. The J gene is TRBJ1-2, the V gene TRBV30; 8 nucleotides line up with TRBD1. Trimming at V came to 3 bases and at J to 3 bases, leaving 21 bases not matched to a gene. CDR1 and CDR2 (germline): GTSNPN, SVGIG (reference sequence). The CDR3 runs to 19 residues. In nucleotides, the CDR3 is TGTGCCTGGAGCGGTACCATCCGGGACAGGAACCTTTGGGACTATGGCTACACCTTC. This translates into CAWSGTIRDRNLWDYGYTF. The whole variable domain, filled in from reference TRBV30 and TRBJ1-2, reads SQTIHQWPATLVQPVGSPLSLECTVEGTSNPNLYWYRQAAGRGLQLLFYSVGIGQISSEVPQNLSASRPQDRQFILSSKKLLLSDSGFYLCAWSGTIRDRNLWDYGYTFGSGTRLTVV.